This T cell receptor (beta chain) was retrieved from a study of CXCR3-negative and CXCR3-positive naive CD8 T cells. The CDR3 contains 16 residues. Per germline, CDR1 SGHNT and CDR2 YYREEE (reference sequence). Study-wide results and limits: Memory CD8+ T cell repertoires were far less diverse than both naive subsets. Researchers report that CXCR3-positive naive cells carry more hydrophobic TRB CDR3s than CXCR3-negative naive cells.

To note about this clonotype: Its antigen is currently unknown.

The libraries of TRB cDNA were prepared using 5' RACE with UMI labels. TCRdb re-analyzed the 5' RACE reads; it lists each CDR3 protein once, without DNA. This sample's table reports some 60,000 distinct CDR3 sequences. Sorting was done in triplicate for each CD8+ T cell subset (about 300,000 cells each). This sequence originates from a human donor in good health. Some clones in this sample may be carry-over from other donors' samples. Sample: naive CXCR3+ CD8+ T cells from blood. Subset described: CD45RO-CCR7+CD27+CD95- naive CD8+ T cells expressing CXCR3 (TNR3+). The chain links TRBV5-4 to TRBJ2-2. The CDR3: CASSLDGPMSTGELFF.